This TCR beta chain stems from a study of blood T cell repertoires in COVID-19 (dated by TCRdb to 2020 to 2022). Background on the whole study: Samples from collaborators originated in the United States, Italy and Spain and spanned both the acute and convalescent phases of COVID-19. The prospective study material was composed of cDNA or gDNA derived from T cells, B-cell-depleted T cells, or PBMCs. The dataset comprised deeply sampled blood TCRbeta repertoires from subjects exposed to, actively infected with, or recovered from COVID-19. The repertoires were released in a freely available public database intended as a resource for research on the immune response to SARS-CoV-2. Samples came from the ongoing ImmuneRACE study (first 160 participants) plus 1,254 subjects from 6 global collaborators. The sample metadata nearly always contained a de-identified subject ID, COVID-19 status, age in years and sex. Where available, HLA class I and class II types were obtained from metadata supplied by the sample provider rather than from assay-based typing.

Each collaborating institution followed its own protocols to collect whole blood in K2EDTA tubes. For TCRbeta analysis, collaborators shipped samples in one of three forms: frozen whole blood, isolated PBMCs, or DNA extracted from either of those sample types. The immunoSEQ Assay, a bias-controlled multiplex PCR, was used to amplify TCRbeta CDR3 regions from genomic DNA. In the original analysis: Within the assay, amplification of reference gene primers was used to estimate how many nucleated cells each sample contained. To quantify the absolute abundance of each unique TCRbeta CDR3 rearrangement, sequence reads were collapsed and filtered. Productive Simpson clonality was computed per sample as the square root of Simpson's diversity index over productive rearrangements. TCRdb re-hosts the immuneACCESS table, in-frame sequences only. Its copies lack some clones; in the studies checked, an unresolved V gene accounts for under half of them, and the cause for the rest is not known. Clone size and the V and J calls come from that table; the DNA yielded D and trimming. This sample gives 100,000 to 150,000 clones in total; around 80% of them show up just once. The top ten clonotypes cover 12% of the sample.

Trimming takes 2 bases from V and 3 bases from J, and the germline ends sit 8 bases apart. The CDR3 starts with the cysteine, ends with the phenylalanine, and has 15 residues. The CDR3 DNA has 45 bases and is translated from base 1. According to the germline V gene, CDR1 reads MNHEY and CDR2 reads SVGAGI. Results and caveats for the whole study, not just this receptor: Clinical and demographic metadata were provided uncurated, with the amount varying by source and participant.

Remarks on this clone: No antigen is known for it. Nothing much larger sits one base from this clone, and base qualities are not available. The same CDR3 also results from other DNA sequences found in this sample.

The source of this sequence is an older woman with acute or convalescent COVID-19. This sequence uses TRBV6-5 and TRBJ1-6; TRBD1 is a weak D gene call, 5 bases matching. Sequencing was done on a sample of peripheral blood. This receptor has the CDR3 CASSYGGNYNSPLHF. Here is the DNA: TGTGCCAGCAGTTACGGGGGGAACTATAATTCACCCCTCCACTTT.